Below are 27 T cell receptor beta chains sequenced from a single sample in a study of cytomegalovirus exposure and HLA in healthy donors. The PCR made use of 60 Vbeta and 13 Jbeta primers. Profiling relied on immunoSEQ multiplex PCR, and the TCRdb table lists in-frame clones only, not all of them. Among 150,000 to 200,000 clones listed, 55% to 80% were seen once. The specimen was PBMCs. The source is a woman younger than 35 in good health and CMV-seropositive.

This chain joins TRBV28 and TRBJ1-5, with D perhaps TRBD1 (6 bases). CDR1 is MDHEN, CDR2 SYDVKM, per germline. The CDR3 is 16 residues long. V was clipped by 0 bases and J by 2 bases, with 11 bases between them. CDR3 DNA: TGTGCCAGCAGTTTATGGGGGGCTCATCGCAATCAGCCCCAGCATTTT. Translation: CASSLWGAHRNQPQHF.

This clone was seen more than once but under ten times. V gene TRBV30 combines with J gene TRBJ1-6; D remains ambiguous. Trimming cost V 3 bases and J 2 bases, with 14 bases left between them. The V gene's germline CDR1 is GTSNPN and CDR2 SVGIG (reference sequence). The length of the CDR3 is 16 residues. This chain's CDR3 is CAWRGPARPYNSPLHF. The CDR3 region has the DNA TGTGCCTGGAGAGGTCCAGCGAGGCCCTATAATTCACCCCTCCACTTT.

The chain combines TRBV7-9 with TRBJ2-7, with D possibly TRBD2 on 6 matching bases. From germline, CDR1 is SEHNR and CDR2 FQNEAQ (reference sequence). Trimming took off 2 bases at V and 7 bases at J, with 18 bases between the two ends. This CDR3 comprises 15 residues. CDR3 amino acids: CASSLYTLGGGEQYF. CDR3 bases: TGTGCCAGCAGCTTATATACCCTGGGGGGTGGAGAGCAGTACTTC.

V is TRBV7-2 and J is TRBJ1-3; 7 nucleotides line up with TRBD1. After removal of 3 bases from V and 0 bases from J, the junction contained 2 bases not matched to a gene. Per germline, CDR1 SGHTA and CDR2 FQGNSA. The CDR3 loop spans 15 amino acids. The CDR3 nucleotides read TGTGCCAGCAGCTTCACAGGGGACTCTGGAAACACCATATATTTT. This sequence encodes CASSFTGDSGNTIYF.

The CDR3 loop is CAWSALGTAEQFF. The CDR3 DNA follows: TGTGCCTGGAGTGCCCTCGGGACTGCTGAGCAGTTCTTC. The V gene is TRBV30, the J gene TRBJ2-1, with D maybe TRBD2 (6 bases). This CDR3 is built from 13 residues. Between the trimmed V and J ends, which lost 1 base and 9 bases, there was a span of 13 bases. CDR1 is GTSNPN and CDR2 is SVGIG in the germline V gene (reference sequence). The whole variable domain, remainder taken from reference TRBV30 and TRBJ2-1, is SQTIHQWPATLVQPVGSPLSLECTVEGTSNPNLYWYRQAAGRGLQLLFYSVGIGQISSEVPQNLSASRPQDRQFILSSKKLLLSDSGFYLCAWSALGTAEQFFGPGTRLTVL.

The rearrangement joins TRBV5-6 to TRBJ2-3; possibly TRBD1 for D (7 bases). Germline values: CDR1 SGHDT, CDR2 YYEEEE. The CDR3 extends over 16 amino acids. V shed 0 bases and J shed 4 bases, with 15 bases lying between them. The chain's CDR3 is CASSLGGTAGADTQYF. CDR3 DNA sequence: TGTGCCAGCAGCTTGGGCGGGACAGCCGGCGCAGATACGCAGTATTTT. Full variable domain (remainder filled in from reference TRBV5-6 and TRBJ2-3): DAGVTQSPTHLIKTRGQQVTLRCSPKSGHDTVSWYQQALGQGPQFIFQYYEEEERQRGNFPDRFSGHQFPNYSSELNVNALLLGDSALYLCASSLGGTAGADTQYFGPGTRLTVL.

The chain links TRBV5-6 to TRBJ2-3, with 7 positions matching TRBD1. CDR3 length equals 16 residues. J lost 4 bases, V lost 4 bases, and 12 bases had no gene match. Germline V gene data show CDR1 as SGHDT and CDR2 as YYEEEE. Here the CDR3 reads CASSHILRTGADTQYF. CDR3 DNA: TGTGCCAGCAGCCATATTTTAAGGACAGGCGCAGATACGCAGTATTTT.

This chain links TRBV7-7 with TRBJ2-2, with D possibly matching TRBD2 (6 bases). This CDR3 has 12 residues. Germline CDR1 SSHAT, CDR2 FNYEAQ (reference sequence). The CDR3, as DNA: TGTGCTACGGGAGAGGCCCCCTGGGAGCTGTTTTTT. It translates to CATGEAPWELFF.

The chain has TRBV5-1 and TRBJ2-7; D unclear. This CDR3 is 11 amino acids long. V shed 4 bases and J shed 5 bases, with 7 bases lying between them. CDR1 and CDR2 from the germline V gene are SGHRS and YFSETQ. CDR3 protein: CASSLSHEQYF. DNA of the CDR3: TGCGCCAGCAGCCTGAGTCACGAGCAGTACTTC.

The genes are TRBV14 and TRBJ1-6; D is unresolved. There are 15 residues in the CDR3. CDR1 and CDR2 (germline): SGHDN, FVKESK. Trimming stripped 3 bases from V and 9 bases from J, with 15 bases between. In DNA, the CDR3 is TGTGCCAGCAGCCAGTTTATGAGGTTTAGTTCACCCCTCCACTTT. Amino acids: CASSQFMRFSSPLHF.

In DNA form, the CDR3 reads TGCGCCAGCAGCCAAGACAGGTACACTGAAGCTTTCTTT. As protein: CASSQDRYTEAFF. The gene calls are TRBV4-3 and TRBJ1-1, with D unresolved. The CDR3 is 13 residues long. Germline lookup yields CDR1 LGHNA and CDR2 YSLEER. V shed 0 bases and J shed 3 bases, with 5 bases lying between them.

This chain connects TRBV6-5 to TRBJ2-5, with 8 bases identical to TRBD2. Germline values: CDR1 MNHEY, CDR2 SVGAGI. With 6 bases clipped from V and 1 base from J, the junction kept 4 bases outside the gene matches. The CDR3 is made up of 14 amino acids. CDR3 sequence: CASSLGLAQETQYF. In DNA form, the CDR3 reads TGTGCCAGCAGCCTAGGACTAGCCCAAGAGACCCAGTACTTC.

This chain links TRBV27 with TRBJ2-7; 7 bases align to TRBD1. V shed 6 bases, J shed 2 bases, and the junction held 7 bases outside the gene matches. Germline lookup yields CDR1 MNHEY and CDR2 SMNVEV (reference sequence). The CDR3 extends over 14 amino acids. This CDR3 is CASSRPGQTYEQYF. CDR3 coding DNA: TGTGCCAGCAGCAGACCGGGACAGACCTACGAGCAGTACTTC.

This clone was seen a few times. The V gene is TRBV18, the J gene TRBJ2-5; D possibly corresponds to TRBD1 (6 bases). The germline gives CDR1 KGHSH, CDR2 LQKENI. The CDR3 extends over 16 amino acids. With 5 bases removed from V and 1 base from J, the gap between germline ends came to 17 bases. The CDR3 sequence is CASSAMTGLTQETQYF. As DNA, the CDR3 is TGTGCCAGCTCAGCAATGACAGGCCTGACCCAAGAGACCCAGTACTTC.

This rearrangement joins TRBV30 to TRBJ1-4; 7 bases agree with TRBD1. After removal of 0 bases from V and 8 bases from J, the junction contained 12 bases not matched to a gene. CDR1 is GTSNPN and CDR2 is SVGIG in the germline V gene (reference sequence). The CDR3 has 16 amino acids. Written as DNA, the CDR3 is TGTGCCTGGAGTGTTTCGTACGGGACAGCAGCCGAAAAACTGTTTTTT. As protein: CAWSVSYGTAAEKLFF.

CDR3 DNA sequence: TGTGCCAGCAGTCTCCGAACCTTTCGGGAGTACAATGAGCAGTTCTTC. This codes for CASSLRTFREYNEQFF. The rearrangement links TRBV27 to TRBJ2-1; D possibly corresponds to TRBD2 (6 bases). V lost 5 bases, J lost 4 bases, and 18 bases lay in between. The germline gives CDR1 MNHEY, CDR2 SMNVEV (reference sequence). This CDR3 region has 16 residues.

V usage is TRBV9 and J usage is TRBJ2-3; maybe TRBD2 (5 bases). Germline CDR1 and CDR2: SGDLS and YYNGEE. V lost 3 bases, J lost 4 bases, and 15 bases lay in between. This CDR3 is 15 amino acids long. DNA of the CDR3: TGTGCCAGCAGCGGCTACGGACCGAGGGCAGATACGCAGTATTTT. Its protein is CASSGYGPRADTQYF.

J is TRBJ2-7 and V is TRBV5-1, with 7 bases that match TRBD1. Germline V lookup: CDR1 SGHRS, CDR2 YFSETQ. V lost 3 bases, J lost 0 bases, and 3 bases stayed unmatched. The CDR3 has 14 amino acids. DNA for the CDR3: TGCGCCAGCAGCTCGGGACAGCGCTCCTACGAGCAGTACTTC. It specifies CASSSGQRSYEQYF.

This chain uses TRBV11-2 with TRBJ2-5; 11 bases line up with TRBD2. The CDR3 length is 16 residues. CDR1 SGHAT and CDR2 FQNNGV come from the germline V gene. The V and J ends lost 1 base and 2 bases, in that order; junction bases with no gene match: 3. The CDR3 DNA is TGTGCCAGCAGCTTAGGGGGACTAGCGGTGCAAGAGACCCAGTACTTC. It is translated as CASSLGGLAVQETQYF.

The chain recombines TRBV7-2 with TRBJ1-2, with unresolved D. CDR1 and CDR2 (germline): SGHTA, FQGNSA. CDR3 length equals 14 residues. Trimming cost V 2 bases and J 4 bases, with 11 bases left between them. CDR3 loop: CASSLTLHTYGYTF. For the CDR3, the DNA is TGTGCCAGCAGCTTAACCCTCCACACCTATGGCTACACCTTC.

This clone occurred a few times. The gene calls are TRBV4-2 and TRBJ2-3; 8 nucleotides agree with TRBD2. The CDR3 is made up of 15 amino acids. V was pared by 1 base and J by 6 bases, with 6 bases of the junction left unmatched. Germline loops: CDR1 LGHNA, CDR2 YNFKEQ. The CDR3, as DNA: TGTGCCAGCAGCCAAGCCAGACGGGGGGGTGATACGCAGTATTTT. It specifies CASSQARRGGDTQYF.

In its sample, this clone was seen a few times. CDR3 nucleotide sequence: TGTGCCAGCAGCTTGGACAGAAATCAGCCCCAGCATTTT. Its translation is CASSLDRNQPQHF. V and J are TRBV5-4 and TRBJ1-5; D remains ambiguous. The germline V gene encodes CDR1 SGHNT and CDR2 YYREEE (reference sequence). V lost 0 bases, J lost 4 bases, and 5 bases lay in between. The CDR3 extends over 13 amino acids.

The chain uses TRBV15 and TRBJ1-1, with D possibly TRBD1 on 6 matching bases. V was shortened by 1 base and J by 3 bases, with 15 bases between the two germline ends. The V gene's germline CDR1 is LNHNV and CDR2 YYDKDF (reference sequence). The CDR3 runs 16 residues. The CDR3 DNA follows: TGTGCCACCAGCAGAGGGCAGGGGCAGGGATACACTGAAGCTTTCTTT. Amino acids: CATSRGQGQGYTEAFF.

The rearrangement uses TRBV2 and TRBJ2-2; 9 bases align to TRBD2. The germline gives CDR1 SNHLY, CDR2 FYNNEI. V was clipped by 8 bases and J by 7 bases; unmatched bases: 5. CDR3 length equals 13 residues. CDR3 DNA: TGTGCCAGCGTAGCGGGAGTCGGCGGGGAGCTGTTTTTT. As protein: CASVAGVGGELFF.

The V and J genes are TRBV10-3 and TRBJ2-2; TRBD2 might be the D (5 bases). With 2 bases removed from V and 6 bases from J, the gap between germline ends came to 10 bases. The CDR3 length is 14 residues. Looked up from germline, CDR1 is ENHRY and CDR2 is SYGVKD. CDR3 nucleotides: TGTGCCATCAGTGAGGGGGTGGGAGCCGGGGAGCTGTTTTTT. Residues: CAISEGVGAGELFF.

This sequence joins TRBV10-3 and TRBJ1-1; 8 bases line up with TRBD1. Germline CDR1 ENHRY, CDR2 SYGVKD. CDR3 length: 14 residues. With V trimmed by 0 bases and J by 6 bases, 3 bases remained unmatched. CDR3 in DNA: TGTGCCATCAGTGAGTCGGTGGACAGGGCTGAAGCTTTCTTT. Its translation: CAISESVDRAEAFF.

The chain recombines TRBV7-6 with TRBJ2-1; TRBD2 matches 11 bases. V shed 5 bases and J 4 bases; nucleotides not matched to a gene: 7. The CDR3 loop spans 16 amino acids. In germline, CDR1 is SGHVS, CDR2 FNYEAQ. The CDR3 DNA reads as TGTGCCAGCAGCCCGATTAGCGGGAGGGCATACAATGAGCAGTTCTTC. It encodes CASSPISGRAYNEQFF.